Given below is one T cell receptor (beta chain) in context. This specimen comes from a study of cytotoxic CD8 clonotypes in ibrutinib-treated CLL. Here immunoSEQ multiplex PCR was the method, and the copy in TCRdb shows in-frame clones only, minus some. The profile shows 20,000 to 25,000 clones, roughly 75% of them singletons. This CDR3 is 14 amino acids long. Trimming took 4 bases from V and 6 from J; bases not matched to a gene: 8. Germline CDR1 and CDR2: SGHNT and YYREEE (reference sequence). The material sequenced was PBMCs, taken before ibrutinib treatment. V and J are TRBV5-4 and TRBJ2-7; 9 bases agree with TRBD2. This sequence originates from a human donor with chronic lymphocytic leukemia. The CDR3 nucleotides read TGTGCCAGCAGCCTGGTAGCGGGAGAGGTCGAGCAGTACTTC. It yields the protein CASSLVAGEVEQYF.